Listed here are 11 T cell receptor beta chains from one sample, sequenced in a study of T cell changes during pregnancy in multiple sclerosis. Produced via immunoSEQ multiplex PCR; TCRdb's table is partial and in-frame only. Of tens of thousands of clones in the sample, over 85% are singletons; the top ten hold about 5.2%. The source material was peripheral blood, sampled in the third trimester of pregnancy. These receptors were collected from a female donor in good health, enrolled as a control in a pregnancy study.

The chain uses TRBV27 and TRBJ1-2; no clear D gene. The CDR3 length is 16 residues. Trimming removed 6 bases from V and 6 bases from J, with 23 bases in between. The germline gives CDR1 MNHEY, CDR2 SMNVEV (reference sequence). This chain's CDR3 is CASRYSGRTSEDGYTF. The DNA for the CDR3 is TGTGCCAGCAGGTACTCCGGGAGGACTTCTGAGGATGGCTACACCTTC.

The chain couples TRBV7-6 to TRBJ2-2; tentatively, D is TRBD2 (6 bases). Germline V gene sequence: CDR1 SGHVS, CDR2 FNYEAQ. V gave up 3 bases and J gave up 4 bases, with 12 bases separating them. The CDR3 totals 15 residues. For the CDR3, the DNA is TGTGCCAGCAGCTTGCTAGCGAAGGTCACCGGGGAGCTGTTTTTT. Its protein product is CASSLLAKVTGELFF. Full variable domain (missing parts from reference TRBV7-6 and TRBJ2-2): GAGVSQSPRYKVTKRGQDVALRCDPISGHVSLYWYRQALGQGPEFLTYFNYEAQQDKSGLPNDRFSAERPEGSISTLTIQRTEQRDSAMYRCASSLLAKVTGELFFGEGSRLTVL.

V is TRBV6-1 and J is TRBJ2-1; 8 positions agree with TRBD2. CDR1 is MNHNS, CDR2 SASEGT, per germline. Trimming removed 0 bases from V and 2 bases from J; junction bases left unmatched: 6. The CDR3 runs to 17 residues. The DNA of the CDR3 is TGTGCCAGCAGTGAAGCGGCGGGGGGTCCTCCCTACAATGAGCAGTTCTTC. It codes for CASSEAAGGPPYNEQFF.

The chain carries TRBV27 and TRBJ1-5; D ambiguous. The CDR3 is 11 amino acids. V gave up 5 bases and J gave up 4 bases, with 3 bases separating them. The germline V gene has CDR1 MNHEY and CDR2 SMNVEV (reference sequence). CDR3 DNA sequence: TGTGCCAGCAGTCTAAATCAGCCCCAGCATTTT. Amino acid sequence: CASSLNQPQHF.

The chain joins TRBV25-1 to TRBJ1-2, with TRBD1 as a possible D gene (6 bases). Germline assignment: CDR1 MGHDK and CDR2 SYGVNS. The CDR3 length is 16 residues. The ends were cut back, 1 base at V and 0 bases at J, with 12 bases in the middle. The CDR3 region has the DNA TGTGCCAGCAGTGAATCTGGGGACAAATCTAACTATGGCTACACCTTC. It is translated as CASSESGDKSNYGYTF.

The V and J genes are TRBV5-1 and TRBJ1-1; TRBD1 might be the D (6 bases). Trimming stripped 0 bases from V and 12 bases from J, with 15 bases between. The CDR3 totals 13 residues. CDR1 and CDR2 from the germline V gene are SGHRS and YFSETQ. The CDR3 DNA follows: TGCGCCAGCAGCTTGGGGGGGGGCCTCGGGTCTTTCTTT. Its protein product is CASSLGGGLGSFF.

The DNA of the CDR3 is TGTGCCATCACCGCGGACAGGGGGCCAAATGAAAAACTGTTTTTT. Protein product: CAITADRGPNEKLFF. The gene calls are TRBV10-3 and TRBJ1-4, with 11 bases aligning to TRBD1. CDR3 size: 15 residues. Trimming cost V 7 bases and J 5 bases; bases outside gene matches: 6. CDR1 and CDR2 from the germline V gene are ENHRY and SYGVKD.

This clone was seen only once. The chain recombines TRBV7-2 with TRBJ2-1; TRBD1 aligns across 8 bases. The CDR3 has 14 amino acids. The V segment lost 2 bases and the J segment 5 bases; nucleotides outside the gene matches: 2. Germline CDR1 and CDR2: SGHTA and FQGNSA. In DNA form, the CDR3 reads TGTGCCAGCAGCTTAAGGACAGGGAACAATGAGCAGTTCTTC. Its protein is CASSLRTGNNEQFF.

The gene calls are TRBV11-2 and TRBJ2-7, with D possibly TRBD2 on 6 matching bases. The CDR3 totals 14 residues. V lost 5 bases and J lost 6, with 17 bases in between. Germline-derived CDR1 and CDR2 are SGHAT and FQNNGV. CDR3 amino acids: CASSHPGEVVEQYF. The DNA for the CDR3 is TGTGCCAGCAGCCACCCCGGGGAGGTTGTCGAGCAGTACTTC.

The chain has TRBV7-3 and TRBJ2-3, with TRBD2 matching 15 bases. Germline V gene data show CDR1 as SGHTA and CDR2 as FQGTGA. The CDR3 loop spans 16 amino acids. With V trimmed by 4 bases and J by 3 bases, 2 bases remained unmatched. The CDR3 DNA follows: TGTGCCAGCAGCTGGACTAGCGGGGGGGCAACAGATACGCAGTATTTT. This gives the protein CASSWTSGGATDTQYF.

CDR3 in amino acids: CASSEQAGQQETQYF. In DNA form, the CDR3 reads TGTGCCAGCAGTGAACAAGCTGGACAGCAAGAGACCCAGTACTTC. This chain links TRBV6-4 with TRBJ2-5; D perhaps matches TRBD1 (6 bases). Germline V CDR1 and CDR2: MRHNA, SNTAGT. The CDR3 covers 15 residues. Trimming took 3 bases from V and 2 from J, leaving 13 bases between them.